Listed here are 24 T cell receptor beta chains from one sample, sequenced in a study of blood T cell repertoires in COVID-19. Generated by immunoSEQ multiplex PCR, the TCRdb table keeps only in-frame clones and is missing some. The table shows 200,000 to 300,000 clones, with over 75% occurring only once. The sequencing sample was made of PBMCs or T cells enriched from blood (not recorded which). Every receptor here comes from a woman aged 40 to 50 who had been exposed to COVID-19.

V and J are TRBV7-2 and TRBJ1-3; D ambiguous. The CDR3 contains 15 residues. Germline CDR1 reads SGHTA; CDR2 reads FQGNSA. V lost 5 bases and J lost 2, with 13 bases in between. This CDR3 reads CASSLSFVTGNTIYF. CDR3 sequence (DNA): TGTGCCAGCAGCCTCAGTTTTGTGACTGGAAACACCATATATTTT.

Of note for this clone: A read error may produce the germline difference seen at one junction end. V usage is TRBV5-1 and J usage is TRBJ1-1, with 8 bases fitting TRBD1. Looked up from germline, CDR1 is SGHRS and CDR2 is YFSETQ. The CDR3 extends over 17 amino acids. The CDR3 sequence: CASSWSGGPDSASEAFF. In DNA form, the CDR3 reads TGTGCCAGCAGCTGGTCAGGGGGCCCAGATAGTGCGTCTGAAGCTTTCTTT.

With respect to this clone: The junction differs from germline at one of its ends, possibly a read error. The gene calls are TRBV5-1 and TRBJ1-6, with D uncertain. CDR1 SGHRS and CDR2 YFSETQ come from the germline V gene. This CDR3 has 14 residues. The CDR3 coding sequence is TGTGCCAGTCAGGACTCCCTAGGAGATTCACCCCTCCACTTT. The encoded protein is CASQDSLGDSPLHF. The full variable domain, in which reference TRBV5-1 and TRBJ1-6 provide the parts outside the CDR3, is KAGVTQTPRYLIKTRGQQVTLSCSPISGHRSVSWYQQTPGQGLQFLFEYFSETQRNKGNFPGRFSGRQFSNSRSEMNVSTLELGDSALYLCASQDSLGDSPLHFGNGTRLTVT.

The chain couples TRBV5-7 to TRBJ1-5; D is perhaps TRBD1 (6 bases). TRBV5-7 is treated as an ORF (open reading frame) with a function not yet certain. Trimming stripped 9 bases from V and 3 bases from J, with 16 bases between. There are 14 residues in the CDR3. The CDR3, as DNA: TGTGCCAACGCAGGGGAGATCCCCAATCAGCCCCAGCATTTT. It translates to CANAGEIPNQPQHF.

The chain has TRBV5-6 and TRBJ1-5; 9 nucleotides line up with TRBD1. CDR3 length: 15 residues. With 4 bases clipped from V and 5 bases from J, the junction kept 7 bases outside the gene matches. Looked up from germline, CDR1 is SGHDT and CDR2 is YYEEEE. CDR3 nucleotides: TGTGCCAGCAGCCAACTGGACAGGGGCGATCAGCCCCAGCATTTT. Amino acid sequence: CASSQLDRGDQPQHF.

Concerning this clone: Relative to the germline gene, one junction end is altered; a read error may explain this. The chain uses TRBV5-1 and TRBJ2-1, with 11 bases matching TRBD2. Germline-derived CDR1 and CDR2 are SGHRS and YFSETQ. The CDR3 totals 16 residues. CDR3: CASSRLAGTAYNEQFF. CDR3 DNA sequence: TGTGCCAGCAGCCGACTAGCGGGAACCGCGTACAATGAGCAGTTCTTC.

The chain combines TRBV6-5 with TRBJ2-1; 8 nucleotides agree with TRBD1. CDR1 is MNHEY, CDR2 SVGAGI, per germline. This CDR3 is built from 13 residues. V shed 6 bases and J 9 bases; nucleotides not matched to a gene: 7. The CDR3 DNA reads TGTGCCAGCAGGACTGACAGGGGTGCTGAGCAGTTCTTC. This sequence encodes CASRTDRGAEQFF.

V is TRBV5-6 and J is TRBJ2-2; 7 nucleotides agree with TRBD2. Germline V CDR1 and CDR2: SGHDT, YYEEEE. The CDR3 has 14 amino acids. With V trimmed by 1 base and J by 7 bases, 4 bases remained unmatched. The CDR3 DNA is TGTGCCAGCAGCTTGAGGGAGGGTGGCGGGGAGCTGTTTTTT. It translates to CASSLREGGGELFF. Full variable domain (missing parts from reference TRBV5-6 and TRBJ2-2): DAGVTQSPTHLIKTRGQQVTLRCSPKSGHDTVSWYQQALGQGPQFIFQYYEEEERQRGNFPDRFSGHQFPNYSSELNVNALLLGDSALYLCASSLREGGGELFFGEGSRLTVL.

The CDR3 protein is CASSPRTDNNYGYTF. The CDR3 nucleotides read TGTGCCAGCTCCCCCAGGACAGACAACAACTATGGCTACACCTTC. V usage is TRBV18 and J usage is TRBJ1-2; tentative D call: TRBD1 (6 bases). The length of the CDR3 is 15 residues. The germline V gene has CDR1 KGHSH and CDR2 LQKENI. V shed 6 bases and J shed 2 bases, with 16 bases lying between them.

The gene calls are TRBV3-1 (or the pseudogene TRBV3-2) and TRBJ2-2; D possibly corresponds to TRBD1 (5 bases). This CDR3 comprises 14 residues. The V gene lost 3 bases and the J gene lost 6 bases, with 11 bases spanning the gap. Germline CDR1 reads LGHDT; CDR2 reads YNNKEL (reference sequence). This chain's CDR3 is CASSQAGHPGELFF. CDR3 sequence (DNA): TGTGCCAGCAGCCAGGCAGGGCATCCCGGGGAGCTGTTTTTT.

The chain links TRBV5-5 to TRBJ1-5, with D unclear. The V gene's germline CDR1 is SGHKS and CDR2 YYEKEE (reference sequence). Deletions cut 4 bases from V and 0 bases from J, with 20 bases between. CDR3 size: 18 residues. The CDR3 DNA reads TGTGCCAGCAGCGAGGCTACATACGCCGGGTATAGCAATCAGCCCCAGCATTTT. It yields the protein CASSEATYAGYSNQPQHF. The variable domain in full, completed from reference TRBV5-5 and TRBJ1-5, reads DAGVTQSPTHLIKTRGQQVTLRCSPISGHKSVSWYQQVLGQGPQFIFQYYEKEERGRGNFPDRFSARQFPNYSSELNVNALLLGDSALYLCASSEATYAGYSNQPQHFGDGTRLSIL.

This rearrangement joins TRBV7-2 to TRBJ2-7, with a possible D match to TRBD2 (6 bases). There are 14 residues in the CDR3. Germline loops: CDR1 SGHTA, CDR2 FQGNSA. The V and J ends lost 1 base and 2 bases respectively, with 9 bases between them. CDR3 in amino acids: CASSLDGGAYEQYF. The CDR3 DNA is TGTGCCAGCAGCTTAGATGGCGGGGCCTACGAGCAGTACTTC.

V usage is TRBV6-5 and J usage is TRBJ1-1; no firm D call. This CDR3 comprises 14 residues. Trimming removed 5 bases at V and 5 bases at J, with 15 bases between. Per the germline V gene, CDR1 is MNHEY and CDR2 is SVGAGI. CDR3 nucleotide sequence: TGTGCCAGCAGTCCCGCGCGGGGAACAACTGAAGCTTTCTTT. Encoded protein: CASSPARGTTEAFF.

The chain is built from TRBV10-3 and TRBJ2-2; no reliable D call. The CDR3 loop spans 13 amino acids. CDR1 and CDR2 (germline): ENHRY, SYGVKD. Trimming cost V 3 bases and J 5 bases, with 7 bases left between them. The CDR3: CAISDSNTGELFF. The CDR3, as DNA: TGTGCCATCAGTGATTCCAATACCGGGGAGCTGTTTTTT.

The chain employs TRBV29-1 and TRBJ1-2; 9 bases line up with TRBD1. The ends lost 6 bases at V and 1 base at J; junction bases unmatched: 9. CDR1 is SQVTM, CDR2 ANQGSEA, per germline. The CDR3 is 15 residues long. CDR3 sequence (DNA): TGCAGCGTCCCCACACAGGGGGCCCGTAACTATGGCTACACCTTC. Translated: CSVPTQGARNYGYTF.

The chain joins TRBV6-4 to TRBJ1-1; weak D call: TRBD1 (5 bases). This CDR3 region has 14 residues. Germline CDR1 reads MRHNA; CDR2 reads SNTAGT. The germline V and J ends were trimmed by 5 bases and 4 bases, with 14 bases remaining between them. The chain's CDR3 is CASSRSGDGTEAFF. The CDR3 nucleotides read TGTGCCAGCAGTCGTTCGGGGGATGGCACTGAAGCTTTCTTT.

The chain links TRBV24-1 to TRBJ1-4, with D uncertain. Trimming pared 4 bases from V and 6 bases from J, leaving 5 bases between. The CDR3 extends over 12 amino acids. Germline V CDR1 and CDR2: KGHDR, SFDVKD. In DNA form, the CDR3 reads TGTGCCACCAGTGACACTTATGAAAAACTGTTTTTT. Amino acid sequence: CATSDTYEKLFF.

The chain couples TRBV18 to TRBJ1-5; 8 positions agree with TRBD1. The CDR3 extends over 15 amino acids. The V and J ends lost 5 bases and 6 bases, in that order; junction bases with no gene match: 9. Germline V gene sequence: CDR1 KGHSH, CDR2 LQKENI. CDR3 in amino acids: CASSTGQGTGQPQHF. The CDR3 bases are TGTGCCAGCTCAACCGGACAGGGAACGGGTCAGCCCCAGCATTTT.

This chain uses TRBV6-6 with TRBJ1-2, with 7 positions matching TRBD1. The ends lost 8 bases at V and 0 bases at J; junction bases unmatched: 3. Per germline, CDR1 MNHNY and CDR2 SVGAGI (reference sequence). This CDR3 spans 13 amino acids. CDR3 residues: CASGDSPNYGYTF. CDR3 bases: TGTGCCAGCGGGGACAGCCCTAACTATGGCTACACCTTC.

The rearrangement joins TRBV3-1 (or the pseudogene TRBV3-2) to TRBJ2-1; the D gene is possibly TRBD2 (5 bases). Germline loops: CDR1 LGHDT, CDR2 YNNKEL (reference sequence). Trimming cost V 1 base and J 7 bases, with 8 bases left between them. The CDR3 is made up of 13 amino acids. CDR3 sequence: CASSQGLWNEQFF. The CDR3 region has the DNA TGTGCCAGCAGCCAAGGACTATGGAATGAGCAGTTCTTC.

The chain joins TRBV10-3 to TRBJ2-3; 8 bases match TRBD1. This CDR3 has 14 amino acids. The germline CDR1 and CDR2 sequences are ENHRY and SYGVKD. V lost 3 bases to trimming and J lost 7 bases; unmatched junction nucleotides: 6. The CDR3 sequence: CAISDLQGANTQYF. For the CDR3, the DNA is TGTGCCATCAGTGATTTGCAGGGGGCAAATACGCAGTATTTT.

The chain links TRBV5-4 to TRBJ2-2; 9 nucleotides match TRBD2. Germline assignment: CDR1 SGHNT and CDR2 YYREEE (reference sequence). V was pared by 0 bases and J by 5 bases, with 8 bases of the junction left unmatched. CDR3 length: 17 amino acids. The CDR3, as DNA: TGTGCCAGCAGCTTGGAAGTCGCTAGCGGGAATACCGGGGAGCTGTTTTTT. Translation: CASSLEVASGNTGELFF.

The genes are TRBV24-1 and TRBJ2-6; no reliable D call. V lost 8 bases to trimming and J lost 4 bases, with 14 bases between them. This CDR3 has 15 residues. Germline CDR1 reads KGHDR; CDR2 reads SFDVKD. This CDR3 reads CATTTDSAGANVLTF. The CDR3 coding sequence is TGTGCCACCACGACCGACTCGGCGGGGGCCAACGTCCTGACTTTC.

The rearrangement links TRBV13 to TRBJ2-3, with 9 bases that match TRBD2. The CDR3 runs 17 residues. The V gene end was trimmed by 4 bases and the J gene end by 3 bases; junction bases not matched to a gene: 11. Germline values: CDR1 PRHDT, CDR2 FYEKMQ (reference sequence). CDR3 sequence (DNA): TGTGCCAGCAGCTCACCGTTACAGACTAGCGGAACAGATACGCAGTATTTT. This translates into CASSSPLQTSGTDTQYF.